This T cell receptor (beta chain) was recovered during a study of cytomegalovirus exposure and HLA in healthy donors. Germline V gives CDR1 SQVTM, CDR2 ANQGSEA. This CDR3 contains 11 residues. The V and J ends lost 5 bases and 7 bases respectively, with 11 bases between them. PCR was performed using 60 Vbeta and 13 Jbeta primers. Sequenced by immunoSEQ multiplex PCR; TCRdb stores in-frame clones only, minus some. The data show approximately 220,000 clones, 60% to 80% seen once. The sequenced sample was PBMCs. The chain employs TRBV29-1 and TRBJ1-1, with D unresolved. The source is a male donor in good health and CMV-seronegative. The chain's CDR3 is CSVSFGVEAFF. The CDR3 DNA follows: TGCAGCGTTAGTTTCGGGGTTGAAGCTTTCTTT.